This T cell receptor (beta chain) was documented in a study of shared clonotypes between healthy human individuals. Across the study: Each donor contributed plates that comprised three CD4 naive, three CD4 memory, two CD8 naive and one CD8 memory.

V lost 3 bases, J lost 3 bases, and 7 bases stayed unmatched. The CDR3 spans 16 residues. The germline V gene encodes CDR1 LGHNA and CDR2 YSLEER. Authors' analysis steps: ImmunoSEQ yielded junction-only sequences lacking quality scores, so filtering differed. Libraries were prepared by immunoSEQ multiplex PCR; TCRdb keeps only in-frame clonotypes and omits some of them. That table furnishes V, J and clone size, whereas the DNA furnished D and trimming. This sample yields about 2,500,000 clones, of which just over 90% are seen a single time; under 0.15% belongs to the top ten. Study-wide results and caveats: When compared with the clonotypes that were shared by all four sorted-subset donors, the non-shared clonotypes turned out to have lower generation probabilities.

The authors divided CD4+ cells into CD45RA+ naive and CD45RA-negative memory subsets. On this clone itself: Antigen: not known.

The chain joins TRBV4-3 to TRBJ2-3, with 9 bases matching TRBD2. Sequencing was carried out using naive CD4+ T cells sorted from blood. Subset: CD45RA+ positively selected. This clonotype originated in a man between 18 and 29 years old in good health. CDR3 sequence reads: CASSHLASGVTDTQYF. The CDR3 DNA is TGCGCCAGCAGCCATTTGGCTAGCGGGGTTACAGATACGCAGTATTTT.